The subject of this entry is one T cell receptor beta chain. Its specific antigen is unknown. Per-base quality was not reported, and no clone a single base away is much larger than it. Patients were selected for having adequate residual fresh-frozen tumor tissue and more than two years of available survival data. Although molecular status otherwise differed among the glioblastoma patients, no patient had an isocitrate dehydrogenase mutation. PBMC collection took place before vaccination, two weeks after the third vaccination, and at tumor progression if progression occurred. Genomic DNA was extracted with the Qiagen DNeasy Blood extraction Kit. TCRB CDR3 regions were amplified from about 2 ug genomic DNA, or all available DNA if less, using the immunoSEQ assay. The multiplex PCR employed 60 forward primers targeting TCR V beta segments and 13 reverse primers targeting J beta segments. To estimate the number of reads per starting template, synthetic control templates were added to each sample at limiting dilution. Reads of 87 bp were generated by sequencing on the Illumina HiSeq System. The original methods were these. To remove PCR and sequencing errors, closely related sequences were merged with a nearest neighbor algorithm. TCR overlap was measured as the percentage of unique tumor TCR beta sequences also present in the same patient's peripheral blood. TCRdb carries this immuneACCESS record with in-frame sequences only. Its versions omit some clonotypes, under half of them owing to an unresolved V gene in the studies checked, with the rest unexplained. V and J calls and clone size are as listed in that table; D and trimming were resolved from the DNA. The sample yields about 21,000 clones; around 79% were counted once. Under 40% of the sample lies in the top ten.

This entry comes from a study of glioma-infiltrating T cells after dendritic cell vaccination (TCRdb year 2016). With regard to the full study: The cohort comprised roughly 15 glioblastoma patients from Phase I and II dendritic cell vaccination trials, 9 newly diagnosed and 6 with recurrent disease. Between about 2003 and 2012, patients were given autologous tumor lysate-pulsed dendritic cell vaccination. Survival after dendritic cell vaccination was correlated with TCR sequencing metrics such as TIL content and the overlap between tumor and blood repertoires. The vaccine consisted of monocyte-derived dendritic cells cultured seven to eight days with IL-4 and GM-CSF, then pulsed overnight with autologous tumor lysate. Tumor-infiltrating lymphocyte content was quantified and tumor and blood repertoires were compared in dendritic cell-vaccinated glioblastoma patients by deep sequencing of TCR beta CDR3 regions. Each patient was given three intradermal dendritic cell vaccine injections, spaced two weeks apart, in the arm below the axilla. Study-wide findings and limitations: The three-group TCR overlap response model was characterized as speculative, and prospective validation of the model was stated to be required. After dendritic cell vaccination, a higher estimated pretreatment TIL content predicted longer time to progression and longer overall survival. The cohort was small and heterogeneous, few patients had complete blood and tumor sets, and even fewer had initial-recurrent tumor pairs. No direct relationship between TCR clonality and survival was found, suggesting that a diverse polyclonal response may matter.

Reading the germline V gene gives CDR1 SGHTA and CDR2 FQGNSA. Counted from cysteine to phenylalanine, this CDR3 has 12 amino acids. CDR3 DNA only is kept here, 36 bases in frame from base 1. V loses 5 bases at its end and J loses 3 bases; junction bases beyond the gene matches: 0. The source was blood, collected before dendritic cell vaccination. This TCR was sampled from a human donor with glioblastoma. The V and J genes are TRBV7-2 and TRBJ2-7, with 8 bases aligning to TRBD1. The DNA sequence is as follows: TGTGCCAGCAGCGGGACAGGCTACGAGCAGTACTTC. The translation is CASSGTGYEQYF.